This T cell receptor (beta chain) was recorded in a study of T cell responses to AZD1222 COVID-19 vaccine. TCRdb keeps only in-frame clones here, not all; method: immunoSEQ multiplex PCR. The sample carries around 100,000 clones, about 89% recorded once. The CDR3 covers 16 residues. The V gene end was trimmed by 5 bases and the J gene end by 5 bases; junction bases not matched to a gene: 10. CDR1 is MDHEN and CDR2 is SYDVKM in the germline V gene. On this clone: Its antigen remains unknown.

Overall study results and limits: Across spike, vaccine-associated CD4 TCRs were found, dominant at 160-218 and 743-854. Clonal diversity may have been underestimated, and the donors were mostly white British, with more females than males.

The sequence was obtained from an adult in good health. The chain carries TRBV28 and TRBJ2-5; 11 nucleotides match TRBD1. The sample was peripheral blood, taken on day 0 of AZD1222 vaccination. CDR3 sequence: CASSTTPDRGRETQYF. The CDR3, as DNA: TGTGCCAGCAGTACAACACCGGACAGGGGGCGGGAGACCCAGTACTTC.